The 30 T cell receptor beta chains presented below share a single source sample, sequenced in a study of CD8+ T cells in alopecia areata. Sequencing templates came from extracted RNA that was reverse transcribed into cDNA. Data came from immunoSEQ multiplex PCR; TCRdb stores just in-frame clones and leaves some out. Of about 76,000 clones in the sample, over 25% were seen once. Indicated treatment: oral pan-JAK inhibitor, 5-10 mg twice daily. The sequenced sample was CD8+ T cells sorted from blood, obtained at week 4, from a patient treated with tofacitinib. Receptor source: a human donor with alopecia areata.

CDR3 in amino acids: CATSPRLESTIYF. CDR3 sequence (DNA): TGTGCCACCAGCCCGCGACTAGAATCCACCATATATTTT. The chain combines TRBV15 with TRBJ1-3; D gene uncertain. V lost 5 bases to trimming and J lost 9 bases, with 14 bases between them. CDR1 LNHNV and CDR2 YYDKDF come from the germline V gene (reference sequence). The CDR3 is 13 amino acids.

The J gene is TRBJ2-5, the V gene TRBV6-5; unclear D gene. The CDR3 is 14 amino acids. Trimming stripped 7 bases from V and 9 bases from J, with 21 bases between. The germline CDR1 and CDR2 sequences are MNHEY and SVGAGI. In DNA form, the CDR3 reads TGTGCCAGCACCCCCATTCTACAGTCTCCCCCCCAGTACTTC. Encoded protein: CASTPILQSPPQYF.

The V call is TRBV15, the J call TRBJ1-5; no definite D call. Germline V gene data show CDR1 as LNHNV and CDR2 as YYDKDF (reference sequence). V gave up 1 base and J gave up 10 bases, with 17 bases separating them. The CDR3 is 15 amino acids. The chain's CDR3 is CATSRGSLGKVPQHF. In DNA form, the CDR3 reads TGTGCCACCAGCAGAGGTAGCCTCGGTAAGGTTCCCCAGCATTTT.

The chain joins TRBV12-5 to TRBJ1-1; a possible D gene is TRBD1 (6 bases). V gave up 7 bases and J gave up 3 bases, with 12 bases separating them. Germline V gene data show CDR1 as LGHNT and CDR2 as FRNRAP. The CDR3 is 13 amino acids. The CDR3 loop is CASAQPGDTEAFF. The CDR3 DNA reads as TGTGCTAGTGCCCAACCAGGGGACACTGAAGCTTTCTTT.

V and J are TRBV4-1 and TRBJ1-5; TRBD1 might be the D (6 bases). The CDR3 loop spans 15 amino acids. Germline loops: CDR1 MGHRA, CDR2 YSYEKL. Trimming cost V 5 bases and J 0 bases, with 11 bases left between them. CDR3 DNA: TGCGCCAGCAGCATCGGACAGAGTAGCAATCAGCCCCAGCATTTT. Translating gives CASSIGQSSNQPQHF.

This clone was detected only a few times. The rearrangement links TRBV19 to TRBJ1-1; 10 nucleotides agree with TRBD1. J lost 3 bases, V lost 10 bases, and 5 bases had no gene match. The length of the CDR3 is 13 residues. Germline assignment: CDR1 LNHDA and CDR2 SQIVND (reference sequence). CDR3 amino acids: CATRDRGYTEAFF. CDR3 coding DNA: TGTGCCACGAGGGACAGGGGTTACACTGAAGCTTTCTTT.

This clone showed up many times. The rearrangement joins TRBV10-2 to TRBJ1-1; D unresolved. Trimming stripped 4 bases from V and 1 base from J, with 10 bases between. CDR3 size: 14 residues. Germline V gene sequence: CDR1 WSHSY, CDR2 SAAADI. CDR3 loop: CASSGAYTNTEAFF. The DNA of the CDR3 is TGCGCCAGCAGTGGAGCTTACACGAACACTGAAGCTTTCTTT.

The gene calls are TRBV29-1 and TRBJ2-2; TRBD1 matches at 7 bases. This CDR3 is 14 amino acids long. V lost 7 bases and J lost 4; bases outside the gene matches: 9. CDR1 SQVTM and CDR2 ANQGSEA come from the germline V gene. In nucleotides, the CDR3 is TGCAGCGGGGGCCCGGGACAGCTCACCGGGGAGCTGTTTTTT. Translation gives CSGGPGQLTGELFF.

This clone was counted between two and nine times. CDR3 nucleotide sequence: TGCAGCTCCTGGGGGGGGGAGAACACTGAAGCTTTCTTT. This translates into CSSWGGENTEAFF. The V and J genes are TRBV29-1 and TRBJ1-1; D may be TRBD1 (5 bases). V was clipped by 8 bases and J by 1 base, with 14 bases between them. The CDR3 contains 13 residues. The germline CDR1 and CDR2 sequences are SQVTM and ANQGSEA.

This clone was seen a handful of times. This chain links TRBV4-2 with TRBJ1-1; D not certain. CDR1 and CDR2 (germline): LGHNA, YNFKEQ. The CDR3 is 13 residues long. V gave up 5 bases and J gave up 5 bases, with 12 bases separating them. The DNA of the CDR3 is TGTGCCAGCAGCTTAGGGTATGGGACTGAAGCTTTCTTT. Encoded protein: CASSLGYGTEAFF.

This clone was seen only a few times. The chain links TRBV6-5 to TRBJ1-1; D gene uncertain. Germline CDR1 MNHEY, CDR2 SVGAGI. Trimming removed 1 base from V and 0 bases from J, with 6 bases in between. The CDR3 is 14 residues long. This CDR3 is CASSYLTLNTEAFF. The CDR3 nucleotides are TGTGCCAGCAGTTACTTAACCCTGAACACTGAAGCTTTCTTT.

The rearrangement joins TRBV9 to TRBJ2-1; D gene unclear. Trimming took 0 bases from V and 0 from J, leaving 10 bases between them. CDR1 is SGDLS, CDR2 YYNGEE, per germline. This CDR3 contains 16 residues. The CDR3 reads CASSVEVGASYNEQFF. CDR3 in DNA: TGTGCCAGCAGCGTAGAGGTGGGCGCCTCCTACAATGAGCAGTTCTTC.

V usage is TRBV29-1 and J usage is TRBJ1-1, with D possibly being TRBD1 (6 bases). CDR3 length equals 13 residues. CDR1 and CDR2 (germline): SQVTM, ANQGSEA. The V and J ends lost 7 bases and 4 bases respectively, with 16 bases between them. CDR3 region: CSGREGEGTEAFF. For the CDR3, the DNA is TGCAGCGGGCGTGAGGGGGAGGGCACTGAAGCTTTCTTT.

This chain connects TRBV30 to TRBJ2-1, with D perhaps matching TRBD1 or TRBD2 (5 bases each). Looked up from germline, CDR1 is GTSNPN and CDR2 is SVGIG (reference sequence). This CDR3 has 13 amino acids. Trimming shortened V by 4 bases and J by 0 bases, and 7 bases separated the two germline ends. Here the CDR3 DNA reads TGTGCCTGGACAGGGAGCTCCTACAATGAGCAGTTCTTC. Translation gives CAWTGSSYNEQFF. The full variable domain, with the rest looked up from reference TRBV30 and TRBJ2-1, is SQTIHQWPATLVQPVGSPLSLECTVEGTSNPNLYWYRQAAGRGLQLLFYSVGIGQISSEVPQNLSASRPQDRQFILSSKKLLLSDSGFYLCAWTGSSYNEQFFGPGTRLTVL.

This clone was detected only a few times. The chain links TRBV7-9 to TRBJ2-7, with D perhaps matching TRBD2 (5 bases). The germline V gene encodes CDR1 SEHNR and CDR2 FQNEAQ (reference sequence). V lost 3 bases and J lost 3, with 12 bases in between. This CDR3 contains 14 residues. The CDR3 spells CASSFTGMYYEQYF. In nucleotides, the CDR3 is TGTGCCAGCAGCTTTACCGGGATGTACTACGAGCAGTACTTC.

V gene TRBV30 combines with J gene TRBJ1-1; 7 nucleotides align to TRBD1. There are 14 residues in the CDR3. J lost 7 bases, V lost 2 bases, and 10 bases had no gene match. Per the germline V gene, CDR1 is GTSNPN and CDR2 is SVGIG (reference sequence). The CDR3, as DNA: TGTGCCTGGAGTTCTCTGGGAGGGGGCAGTGAAGCTTTCTTT. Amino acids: CAWSSLGGGSEAFF.

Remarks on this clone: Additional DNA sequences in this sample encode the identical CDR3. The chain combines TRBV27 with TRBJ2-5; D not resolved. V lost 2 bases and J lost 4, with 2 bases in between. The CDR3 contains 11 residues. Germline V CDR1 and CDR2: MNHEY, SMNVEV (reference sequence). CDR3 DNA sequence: TGTGCCAGCAGTTTAGGAGAGACCCAGTACTTC. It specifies CASSLGETQYF.

The CDR3 here is CAIRGQGAVSDTQYF. CDR3 coding DNA: TGTGCCATCAGGGGACAGGGGGCGGTATCAGATACGCAGTATTTT. The chain combines TRBV10-3 with TRBJ2-3; the match to TRBD1 covers 12 bases. The CDR3 is 15 residues long. CDR1 ENHRY and CDR2 SYGVKD come from the germline V gene. The ends lost 6 bases at V and 4 bases at J; junction bases unmatched: 5.

In DNA form, the CDR3 reads TGTGCCTGGAGTACTATCGTGACGGGACTTCTTTCCTACGAGCAGTACTTC. It translates to CAWSTIVTGLLSYEQYF. The chain has TRBV30 and TRBJ2-7; D might be TRBD2 (6 bases). The CDR3 is made up of 17 amino acids. V lost 2 bases and J lost 1, with 21 bases in between. Germline-derived CDR1 and CDR2 are GTSNPN and SVGIG (reference sequence).

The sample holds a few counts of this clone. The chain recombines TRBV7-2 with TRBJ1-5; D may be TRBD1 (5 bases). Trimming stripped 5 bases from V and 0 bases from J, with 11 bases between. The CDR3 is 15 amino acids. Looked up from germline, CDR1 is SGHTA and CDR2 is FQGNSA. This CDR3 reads CASSMGLNSNQPQHF. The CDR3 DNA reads TGTGCCAGCAGCATGGGACTGAATAGCAATCAGCCCCAGCATTTT.

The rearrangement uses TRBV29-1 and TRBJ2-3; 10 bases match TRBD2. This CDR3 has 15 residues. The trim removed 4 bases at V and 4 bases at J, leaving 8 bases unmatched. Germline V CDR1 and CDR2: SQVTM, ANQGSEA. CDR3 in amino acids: CSVGSPAGGPDTQYF. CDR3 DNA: TGCAGCGTTGGGTCACCAGCGGGAGGGCCAGATACGCAGTATTTT.

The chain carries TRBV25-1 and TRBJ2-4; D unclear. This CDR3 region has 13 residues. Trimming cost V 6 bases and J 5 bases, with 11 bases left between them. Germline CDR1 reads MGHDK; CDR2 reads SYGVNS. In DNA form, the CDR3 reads TGTGCCAGCAGCCGGACGGTTGAAAACATTCAGTACTTC. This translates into CASSRTVENIQYF.

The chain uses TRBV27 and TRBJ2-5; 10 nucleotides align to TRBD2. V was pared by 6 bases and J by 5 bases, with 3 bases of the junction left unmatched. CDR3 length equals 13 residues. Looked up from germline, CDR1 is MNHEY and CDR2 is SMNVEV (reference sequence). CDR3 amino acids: CASRSGRGETQYF. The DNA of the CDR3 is TGTGCCAGCAGGAGCGGGAGGGGTGAGACCCAGTACTTC.

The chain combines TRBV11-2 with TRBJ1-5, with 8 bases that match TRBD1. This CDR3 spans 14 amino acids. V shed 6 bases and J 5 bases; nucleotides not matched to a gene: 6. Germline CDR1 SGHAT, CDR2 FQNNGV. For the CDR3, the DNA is TGTGCCAGCAGTCCCGGACAGGGCTATCAGCCCCAGCATTTT. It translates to CASSPGQGYQPQHF.

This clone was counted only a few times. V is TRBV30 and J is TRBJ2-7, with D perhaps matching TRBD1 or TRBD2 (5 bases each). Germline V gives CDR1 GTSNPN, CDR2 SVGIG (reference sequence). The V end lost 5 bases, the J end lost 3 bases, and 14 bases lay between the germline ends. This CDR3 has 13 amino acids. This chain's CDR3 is CAWAPGDHYEQYF. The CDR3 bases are TGTGCCTGGGCCCCCGGGGACCACTACGAGCAGTACTTC.

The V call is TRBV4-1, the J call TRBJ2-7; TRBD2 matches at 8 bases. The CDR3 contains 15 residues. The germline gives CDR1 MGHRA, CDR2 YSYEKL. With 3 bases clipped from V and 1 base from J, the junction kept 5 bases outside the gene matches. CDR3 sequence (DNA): TGCGCCAGCAGCCAGGATACTAGCGGATCCTACGAGCAGTACTTC. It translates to CASSQDTSGSYEQYF.

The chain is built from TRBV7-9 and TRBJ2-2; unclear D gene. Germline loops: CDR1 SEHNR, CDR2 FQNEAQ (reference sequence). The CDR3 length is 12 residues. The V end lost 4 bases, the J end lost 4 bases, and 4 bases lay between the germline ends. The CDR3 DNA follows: TGTGCCAGCAGCTCGCTCACCGGGGAGCTGTTTTTT. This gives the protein CASSSLTGELFF.

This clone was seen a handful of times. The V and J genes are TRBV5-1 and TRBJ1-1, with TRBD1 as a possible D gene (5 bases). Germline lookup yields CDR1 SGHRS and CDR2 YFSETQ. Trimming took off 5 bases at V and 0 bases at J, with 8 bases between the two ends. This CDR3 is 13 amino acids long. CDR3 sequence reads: CASSWGLNTEAFF. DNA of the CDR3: TGCGCCAGCAGTTGGGGCTTGAACACTGAAGCTTTCTTT. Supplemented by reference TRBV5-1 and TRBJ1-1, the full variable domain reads KAGVTQTPRYLIKTRGQQVTLSCSPISGHRSVSWYQQTPGQGLQFLFEYFSETQRNKGNFPGRFSGRQFSNSRSEMNVSTLELGDSALYLCASSWGLNTEAFFGQGTRLTVV.

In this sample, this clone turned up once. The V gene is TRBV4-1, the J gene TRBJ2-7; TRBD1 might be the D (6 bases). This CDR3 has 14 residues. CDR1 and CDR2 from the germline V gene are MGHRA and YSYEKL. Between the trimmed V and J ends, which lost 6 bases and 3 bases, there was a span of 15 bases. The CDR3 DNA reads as TGCGCCAGCAGTGATAGGGACAACTACTACGAGCAGTACTTC. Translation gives CASSDRDNYYEQYF.

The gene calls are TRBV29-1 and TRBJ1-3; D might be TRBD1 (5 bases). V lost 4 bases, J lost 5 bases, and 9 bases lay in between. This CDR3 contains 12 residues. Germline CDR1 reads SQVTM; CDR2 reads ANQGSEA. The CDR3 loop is CSVVVDRNTIYF. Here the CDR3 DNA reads TGCAGCGTTGTAGTGGACAGAAACACCATATATTTT.